This T cell receptor (beta chain) originates from a study of CD8+ T cells in alopecia areata (dated by TCRdb to about 2018). At the level of the whole study: Treated patients were enrolled in an open-label pilot trial of oral tofacitinib at 5 to 10 mg twice daily for moderate-to-severe alopecia areata. Tofacitinib was given for 6 to 18 months, followed by 6 months of follow-up off drug to assess delayed response and recurrence. For the treated patients, the SALT score, which quantifies what percentage of scalp surface area is affected, served as the measure of disease severity. To study T cell clonal expansion in alopecia areata, the researchers applied high-throughput TCRbeta sequencing to both the C3H/HeJ mouse model and human patients. In humans, TCRbeta sequencing was performed on scalp tissue and on sorted CD4+ and CD8+ peripheral blood T cells from healthy controls and from patients with patchy or totalis/universalis alopecia areata. Patients on tofacitinib were biopsied at baseline and after 4 and 24 weeks of treatment, and several of the patients also had a later scalp biopsy. Scalp clonality was compared among normal scalp (n=4), patchy alopecia areata scalp (n=8), and alopecia totalis/universalis scalp (n=8). RNA was extracted with the PAXgene miRNA kit for fixed scalp, the miRNeasy kit for PBMCs, and the RNeasy kit for mouse skin. TCRbeta CDR3 regions were amplified by immunoSEQ multiplex PCR with 35 Vbeta forward and 13 Jbeta reverse primers. General findings and caveats noted by the study authors: Compared with normal scalp, lesional scalp had higher clonality and more expanded CD8+ clones, particularly in alopecia totalis/universalis, a pattern that suggests antigenic drive. During tofacitinib treatment, many expanded lesional clones stuck around in both scalp and blood, and this persistence may partly explain why relapse happens after treatment is stopped. With tofacitinib, both scalp clonality and the number of expanded CD8+ clones among the top 100 scalp clones went down significantly. Unlike mouse skin, which is dominated by gammadelta T cells, normal human skin has resident alphabeta T cells that are also sequenced, and this complicates analysis of the scalp TCR repertoire. The treated cohort was small, with a single nonresponder, so links between baseline CD8+ expansion and response need larger studies. Shared TCR sequences between patients were less evident than in mice, which may be partly attributable to HLA diversity in the patient population.

Explained via the paper, the time point label denotes: roughly 24 weeks on oral tofacitinib. The label giving this sample's treatment or condition can be read as: oral pan-JAK inhibitor, 5-10 mg twice daily. Peripheral blood and lesional scalp punch biopsies were obtained from patients with alopecia areata. PBMCs were separated by density centrifugation and stained for CD3, CD4 and CD8, after which CD4+ and CD8+ T cells were sorted on a FACSAria. Libraries came from the immunoSEQ multiplex PCR assay. RNA was extracted from all samples and reverse transcribed into cDNA, which served as template for TCR sequencing. First-strand cDNA was synthesized with SuperScript III using a 2:1 mix of oligo-dT and random hexamers. A synthetic immune receptor repertoire was used to measure amplification bias, and any remaining bias was corrected computationally. In the source study's methods: Raw reads were preprocessed for error removal, and CDR3 was defined according to IMGT conventions as running from the conserved cysteine to phenylalanine. Clonality was computed by normalizing Shannon entropy by log2 of the number of productive unique TCRs and subtracting the result from 1. Whether each scalp clone was CD4 or CD8 was inferred by checking scalp TCRbeta sequences against the CD4 and CD8 repertoires from sorted blood. TCRdb obtained this table from immuneACCESS and retained in-frame rearrangements with V and J assigned. These tables miss some clones; where compared with another copy, unresolved V genes account for less than half of the shortfall, and the remainder is unexplained. That table is the source of V, J and clone size, and D and trimming were worked out from the DNA. For this sample there are some 170,000 clones; roughly 50% appear just once. The biggest ten clones account for more than 10% of the sample.

V is cut by 3 bases and J by 8 bases, and the space between the germline ends is 17 bases. The CDR3 sequence holds 14 residues, the cysteine and phenylalanine included. CDR3 DNA only is kept here, 42 bases in frame from base 1. From a lookup of the germline V gene (reference sequence), CDR1 and CDR2 are GTSNPN and SVGIG. This clone was observed a handful of times. The antigen it recognizes is unknown. No base quality information exists; no much larger clone differs at one position. The receptor was derived from a human donor with alopecia areata. The source material was CD8+ T cells sorted from blood, sampled at week 24, from a patient treated with tofacitinib. This receptor chain uses TRBV30 and TRBJ2-1; TRBD1 is perhaps the D gene, given 7 matching bases. For the CDR3, the sequence is CAWRAGVRGDEQFF. The base sequence is TGTGCCTGGAGAGCCGGGGTCAGGGGGGATGAGCAGTTCTTC.